This TCR beta chain stems from a study of blood T cell repertoires in COVID-19. For the study at large: Sources were T cells, B-cell-depleted T cells, or PBMCs; the material itself was cDNA or gDNA.

Germline CDR1 SGHTA, CDR2 FQGNSA. Trimming took 4 bases from V and 3 from J; bases not matched to a gene: 4. CDR3 size: 15 residues. In the original workflow: Using reference gene primer amplification, nucleated cell counts were estimated. Sequencing used immunoSEQ multiplex PCR; TCRdb keeps in-frame clones, though not all of them. That table supplies the V and J calls and clone size; D and trimming were determined from the DNA. There are approximately 21,000 clones in the sample; 75% to 95% occur only once, and over 15% lies in the top ten. The V call is TRBV7-2, the J call TRBJ1-2; 11 bases match TRBD1. The sample taken for sequencing was peripheral blood. This receptor was obtained from a human donor in a cohort sampled during active COVID-19. Here the CDR3 DNA reads TGTGCCAGCAGCTCCTGGGACAGGGGGGACTATGGCTACACCTTC. The encoded protein is CASSSWDRGDYGYTF.